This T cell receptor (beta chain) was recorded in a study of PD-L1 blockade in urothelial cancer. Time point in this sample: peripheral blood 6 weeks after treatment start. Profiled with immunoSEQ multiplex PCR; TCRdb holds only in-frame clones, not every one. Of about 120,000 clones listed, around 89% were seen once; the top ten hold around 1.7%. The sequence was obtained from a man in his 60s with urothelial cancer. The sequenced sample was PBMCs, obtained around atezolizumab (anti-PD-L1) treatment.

The CDR3 region is CSARSGDEQYF. The CDR3 bases are TGCAGTGCTAGATCGGGGGACGAGCAGTACTTC. V usage is TRBV20-1 and J usage is TRBJ2-7, with a possible D match to TRBD2 (6 bases). Trimming took 2 bases from V and 5 from J, leaving 7 bases between them. This CDR3 region has 11 residues. CDR1 DFQATT and CDR2 SNEGSKA come from the germline V gene (reference sequence).